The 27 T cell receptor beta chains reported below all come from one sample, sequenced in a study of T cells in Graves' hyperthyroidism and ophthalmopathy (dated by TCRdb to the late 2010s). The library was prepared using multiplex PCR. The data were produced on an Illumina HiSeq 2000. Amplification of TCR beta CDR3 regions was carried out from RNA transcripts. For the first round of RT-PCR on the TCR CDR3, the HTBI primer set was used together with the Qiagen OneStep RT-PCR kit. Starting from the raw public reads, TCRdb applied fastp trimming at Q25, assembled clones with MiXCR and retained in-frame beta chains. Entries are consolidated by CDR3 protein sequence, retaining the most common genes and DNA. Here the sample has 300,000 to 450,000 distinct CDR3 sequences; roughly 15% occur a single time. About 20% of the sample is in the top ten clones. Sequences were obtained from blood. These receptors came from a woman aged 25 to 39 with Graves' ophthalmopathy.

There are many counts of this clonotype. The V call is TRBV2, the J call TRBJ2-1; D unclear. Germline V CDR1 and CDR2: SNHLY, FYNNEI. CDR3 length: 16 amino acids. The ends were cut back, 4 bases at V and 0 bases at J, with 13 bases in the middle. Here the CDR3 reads CASSARVRSSYNEQFF. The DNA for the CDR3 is TGTGCCAGCAGTGCTAGGGTCCGAAGCTCCTACAATGAGCAGTTCTTC.

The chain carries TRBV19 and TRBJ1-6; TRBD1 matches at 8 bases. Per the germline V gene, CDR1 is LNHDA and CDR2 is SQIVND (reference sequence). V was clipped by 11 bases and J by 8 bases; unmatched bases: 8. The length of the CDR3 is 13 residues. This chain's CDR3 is CAGQGIGDSPLHF. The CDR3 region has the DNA TGTGCCGGACAGGGAATAGGGGATTCACCCCTCCACTTT. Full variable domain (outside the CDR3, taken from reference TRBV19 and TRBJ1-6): DGGITQSPKYLFRKEGQNVTLSCEQNLNHDAMYWYRQDPGQGLRLIYYSQIVNDFQKGDIAEGYSVSREKKESFPLTVTSAQKNPTAFYLCAGQGIGDSPLHFGNGTRLTVT.

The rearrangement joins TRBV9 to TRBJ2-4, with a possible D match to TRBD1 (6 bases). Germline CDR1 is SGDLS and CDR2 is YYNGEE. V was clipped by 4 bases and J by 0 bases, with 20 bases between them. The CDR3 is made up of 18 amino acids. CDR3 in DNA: TGTGCCAGCAGCCACAATACAAGACAGGCTTTAGCCAAAAACATTCAGTACTTC. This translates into CASSHNTRQALAKNIQYF.

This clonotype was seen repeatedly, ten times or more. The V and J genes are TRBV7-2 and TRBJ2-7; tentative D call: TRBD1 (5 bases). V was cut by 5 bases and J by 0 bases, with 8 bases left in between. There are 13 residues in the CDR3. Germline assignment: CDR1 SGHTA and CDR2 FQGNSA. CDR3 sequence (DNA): TGTGCCAGCAGCCGACAGCGCTCCTACGAGCAGTACTTC. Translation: CASSRQRSYEQYF.

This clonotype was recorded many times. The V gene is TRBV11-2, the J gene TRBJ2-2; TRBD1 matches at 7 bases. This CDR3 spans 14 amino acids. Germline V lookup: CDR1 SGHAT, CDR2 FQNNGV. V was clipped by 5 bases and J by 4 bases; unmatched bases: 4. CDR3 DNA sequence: TGTGCCAGCAGCCTGGGACAGTCCACCGGGGAGCTGTTTTTT. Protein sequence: CASSLGQSTGELFF. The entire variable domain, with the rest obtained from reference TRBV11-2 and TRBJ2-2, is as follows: EAGVAQSPRYKIIEKRQSVAFWCNPISGHATLYWYQQILGQGPKLLIQFQNNGVVDDSQLPKDRFSAERLKGVDSTLKIQPAKLEDSAVYLCASSLGQSTGELFFGEGSRLTVL.

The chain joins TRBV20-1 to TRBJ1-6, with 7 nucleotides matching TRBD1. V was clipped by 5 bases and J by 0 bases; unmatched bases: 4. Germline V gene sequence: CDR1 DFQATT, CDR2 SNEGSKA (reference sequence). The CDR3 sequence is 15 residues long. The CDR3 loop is CSAHQGVSYNSPLHF. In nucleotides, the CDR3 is TGCAGTGCTCATCAGGGGGTCTCCTATAATTCACCCCTCCACTTT.

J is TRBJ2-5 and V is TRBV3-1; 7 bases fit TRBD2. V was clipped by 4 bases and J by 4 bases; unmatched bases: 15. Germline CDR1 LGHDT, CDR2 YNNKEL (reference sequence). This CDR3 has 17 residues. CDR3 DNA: TGTGCCAGCAGCCCCTTGGGTTGGGGGGGGGATGCAGAGACCCAGTACTTC. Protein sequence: CASSPLGWGGDAETQYF.

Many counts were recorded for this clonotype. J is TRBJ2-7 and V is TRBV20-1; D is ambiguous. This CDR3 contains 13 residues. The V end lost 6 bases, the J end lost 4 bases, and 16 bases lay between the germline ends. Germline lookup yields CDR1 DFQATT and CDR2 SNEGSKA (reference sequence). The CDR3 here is CSAGRGRGYEQYF. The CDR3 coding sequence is TGCAGTGCCGGAAGAGGTCGTGGGTACGAGCAGTACTTC.

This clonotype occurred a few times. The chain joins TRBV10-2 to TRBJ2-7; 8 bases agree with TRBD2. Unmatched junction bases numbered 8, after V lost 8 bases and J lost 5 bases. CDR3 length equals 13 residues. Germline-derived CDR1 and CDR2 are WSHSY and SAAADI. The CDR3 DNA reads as TGCGCCAGCTCCAGCGGGGGCTCTCACGAGCAGTACTTC. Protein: CASSSGGSHEQYF.

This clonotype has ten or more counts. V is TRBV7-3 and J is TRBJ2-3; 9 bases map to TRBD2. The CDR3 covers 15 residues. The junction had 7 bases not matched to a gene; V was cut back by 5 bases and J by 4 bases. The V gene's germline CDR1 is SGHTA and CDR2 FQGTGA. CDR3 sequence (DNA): TGTGCCAGCAGCCTAAGGGGACTAGCTTCAGATACGCAGTATTTT. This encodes CASSLRGLASDTQYF. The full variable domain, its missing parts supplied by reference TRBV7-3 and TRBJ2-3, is GAGVSQTPSNKVTEKGKYVELRCDPISGHTALYWYRQSLGQGPEFLIYFQGTGAADDSGLPNDRFFAVRPEGSVSTLKIQRTERGDSAVYLCASSLRGLASDTQYFGPGTRLTVL.

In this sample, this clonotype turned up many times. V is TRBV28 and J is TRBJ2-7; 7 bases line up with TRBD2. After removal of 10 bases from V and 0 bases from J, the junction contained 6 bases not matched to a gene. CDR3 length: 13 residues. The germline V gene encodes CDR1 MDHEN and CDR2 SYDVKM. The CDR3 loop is CATEAGSSYEQYF. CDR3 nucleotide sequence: TGTGCCACCGAAGCGGGGTCCTCCTACGAGCAGTACTTC.

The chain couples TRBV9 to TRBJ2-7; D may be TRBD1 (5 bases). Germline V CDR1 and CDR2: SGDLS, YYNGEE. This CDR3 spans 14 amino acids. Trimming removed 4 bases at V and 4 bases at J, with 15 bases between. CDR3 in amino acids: CASSSGRGPYEQYF. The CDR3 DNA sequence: TGTGCCAGCAGCTCAGGTAGGGGCCCTTACGAGCAGTACTTC.

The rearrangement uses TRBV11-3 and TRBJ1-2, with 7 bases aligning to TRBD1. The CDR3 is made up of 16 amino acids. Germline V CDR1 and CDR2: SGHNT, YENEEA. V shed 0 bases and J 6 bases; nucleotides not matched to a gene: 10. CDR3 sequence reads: CASSLEATGKRHGYTF. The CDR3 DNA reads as TGTGCCAGCAGCTTAGAGGCGACAGGGAAACGGCATGGCTACACCTTC.

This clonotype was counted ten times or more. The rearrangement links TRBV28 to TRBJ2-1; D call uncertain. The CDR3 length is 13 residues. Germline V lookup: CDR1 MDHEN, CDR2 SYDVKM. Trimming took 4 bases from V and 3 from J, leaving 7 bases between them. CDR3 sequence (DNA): TGTGCCAGCAGTTCCTCGGACTACAATGAGCAGTTCTTC. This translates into CASSSSDYNEQFF.

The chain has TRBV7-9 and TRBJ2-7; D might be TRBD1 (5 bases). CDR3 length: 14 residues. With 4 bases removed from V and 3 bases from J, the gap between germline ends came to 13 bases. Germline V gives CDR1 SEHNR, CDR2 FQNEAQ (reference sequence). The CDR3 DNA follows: TGTGCCAGCAGCTCCTTAAAGGGGCTCTACGAGCAGTACTTC. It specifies CASSSLKGLYEQYF.

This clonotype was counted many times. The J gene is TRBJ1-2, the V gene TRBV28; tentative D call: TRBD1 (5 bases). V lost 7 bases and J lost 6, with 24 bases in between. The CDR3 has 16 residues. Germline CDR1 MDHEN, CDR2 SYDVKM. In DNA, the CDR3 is TGTGCCAGCACCCCACCTCCGGCCTCCAGGGAGGATGGCTACACCTTC. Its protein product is CASTPPPASREDGYTF.

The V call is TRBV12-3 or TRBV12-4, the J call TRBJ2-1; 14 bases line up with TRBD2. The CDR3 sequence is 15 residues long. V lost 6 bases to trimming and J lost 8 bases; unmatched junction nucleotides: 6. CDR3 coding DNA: TGTGCCAGCAGCATGACTAGCGGGGGGGCGGATGAGCAGTTCTTC. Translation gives CASSMTSGGADEQFF.

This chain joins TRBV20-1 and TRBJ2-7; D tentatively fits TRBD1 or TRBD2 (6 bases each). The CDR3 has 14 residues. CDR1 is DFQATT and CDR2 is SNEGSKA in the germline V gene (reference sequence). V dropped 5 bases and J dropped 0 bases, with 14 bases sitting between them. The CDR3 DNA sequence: TGCAGTGCTTACGGGGGCCCTAGCTCCTACGAGCAGTACTTC. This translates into CSAYGGPSSYEQYF.

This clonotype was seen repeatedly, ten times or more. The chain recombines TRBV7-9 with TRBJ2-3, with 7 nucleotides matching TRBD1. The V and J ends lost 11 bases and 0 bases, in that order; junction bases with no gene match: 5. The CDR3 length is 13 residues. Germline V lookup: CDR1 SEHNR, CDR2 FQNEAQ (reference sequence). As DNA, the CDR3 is TGTGCCGGGATGACAGGGAGCACAGATACGCAGTATTTT. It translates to CAGMTGSTDTQYF.

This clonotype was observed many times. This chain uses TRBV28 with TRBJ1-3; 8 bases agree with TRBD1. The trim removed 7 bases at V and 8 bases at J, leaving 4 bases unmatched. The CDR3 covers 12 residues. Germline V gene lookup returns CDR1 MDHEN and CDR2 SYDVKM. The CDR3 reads CASTTGADTIYF. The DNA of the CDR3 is TGTGCCAGCACGACAGGGGCAGACACCATATATTTT.

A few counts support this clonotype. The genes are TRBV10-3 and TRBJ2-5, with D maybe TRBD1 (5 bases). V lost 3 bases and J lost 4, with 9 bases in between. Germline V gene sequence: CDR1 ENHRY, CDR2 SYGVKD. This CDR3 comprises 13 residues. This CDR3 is CAISEGVVETQYF. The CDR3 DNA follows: TGTGCCATCAGTGAAGGGGTAGTAGAGACCCAGTACTTC.

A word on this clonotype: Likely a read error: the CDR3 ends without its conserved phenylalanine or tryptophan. The CDR3 DNA is TGTGCCAGCAGCCAAGCGGGGGGGCGAACTGAAGCTTTCTCT. Amino acids: CASSQAGGRTEAFS. The chain employs TRBV7-8 and TRBJ1-1; tentatively, D is TRBD1 (6 bases). This CDR3 spans 14 amino acids. Trimming removed 5 bases from V and 5 bases from J, with 15 bases in between. CDR1 and CDR2 (germline): SGHVS, FQNEAQ.

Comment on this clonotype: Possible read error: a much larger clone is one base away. For the CDR3, the DNA is TGTGCCAGCTCAAGACAGGGGATGGATGAGCAGTTCTTC. Protein sequence: CASSRQGMDEQFF. V gene TRBV18 combines with J gene TRBJ2-1, with 8 bases that match TRBD1. Germline V gene sequence: CDR1 KGHSH, CDR2 LQKENI. The CDR3 sequence is 13 residues long. Germline trimming cut 5 bases from V and 8 bases from J; bases unmatched to any gene: 5.

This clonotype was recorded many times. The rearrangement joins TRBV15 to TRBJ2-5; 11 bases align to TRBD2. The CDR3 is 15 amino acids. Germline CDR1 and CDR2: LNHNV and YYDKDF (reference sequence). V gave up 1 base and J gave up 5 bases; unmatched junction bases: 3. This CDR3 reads CATSRVTSGAETQYF. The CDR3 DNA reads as TGTGCCACCAGCAGAGTGACTAGCGGGGCGGAGACCCAGTACTTC.

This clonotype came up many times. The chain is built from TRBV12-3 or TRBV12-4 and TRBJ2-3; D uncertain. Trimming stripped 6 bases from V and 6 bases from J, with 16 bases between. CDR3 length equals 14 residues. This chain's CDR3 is CASSLRSEGDTQYF. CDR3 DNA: TGTGCCAGCAGCCTCAGGTCCGAAGGGGATACGCAGTATTTT.

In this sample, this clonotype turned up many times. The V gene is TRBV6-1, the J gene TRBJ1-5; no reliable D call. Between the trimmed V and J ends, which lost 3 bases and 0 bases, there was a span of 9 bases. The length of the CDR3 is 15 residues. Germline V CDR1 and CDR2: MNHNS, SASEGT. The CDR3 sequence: CASSEIWDSNQPQHF. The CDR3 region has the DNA TGTGCCAGCAGTGAGATATGGGATAGCAATCAGCCCCAGCATTTT.

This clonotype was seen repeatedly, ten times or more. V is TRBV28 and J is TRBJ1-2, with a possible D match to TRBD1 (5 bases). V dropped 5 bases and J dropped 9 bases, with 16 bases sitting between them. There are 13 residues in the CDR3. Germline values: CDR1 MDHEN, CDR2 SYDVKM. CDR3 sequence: CASSDAGFIRYTF. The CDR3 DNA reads TGTGCCAGCAGTGACGCAGGGTTTATTCGCTACACCTTC.